The 16 T cell receptor beta chains reported below all come from one sample, sequenced in a study of shared T cell receptors in the human thymus. The method was immunoSEQ multiplex PCR; TCRdb's version includes in-frame clones alone and lacks a portion of them. The profile shows 650,000 to 950,000 clones, roughly 88% of them singletons. The same data also contributed to another study, on human thymus T cells.

The sample was thymocytes. The receptors were sampled from a girl less than two years old with a congenital heart defect.

The chain uses TRBV5-8 and TRBJ1-2; no reliable D call. Trimming cost V 1 base and J 4 bases, with 11 bases left between them. CDR3 length: 14 residues. Germline values: CDR1 SGHTS, CDR2 YDEGEE. The CDR3 region is CASSLYNPIYGYTF. The CDR3 DNA is TGTGCCAGCAGCTTGTACAACCCAATCTATGGCTACACCTTC.

The chain is built from TRBV15 and TRBJ2-5; no clear D. The CDR3 covers 14 residues. V lost 2 bases, J lost 2 bases, and 9 bases lay in between. Germline assignment: CDR1 LNHNV and CDR2 YYDKDF (reference sequence). The CDR3 region is CATSRNYKQETQYF. DNA of the CDR3: TGTGCCACCAGCAGAAACTACAAGCAAGAGACCCAGTACTTC.

The V and J genes are TRBV5-5 and TRBJ1-1; 9 positions match TRBD1. The CDR3 runs to 18 residues. The J segment lost 0 bases and the V segment lost 4 bases, leaving 13 bases of the junction unmatched. The germline CDR1 and CDR2 sequences are SGHKS and YYEKEE (reference sequence). The CDR3 DNA follows: TGTGCCAGCAGCCAAACCCGGGACAGGGTTATCATGAACACTGAAGCTTTCTTT. Its protein is CASSQTRDRVIMNTEAFF.

The genes are TRBV5-4 and TRBJ1-2; D may be TRBD1 (6 bases). V gave up 1 base and J gave up 3 bases, with 13 bases separating them. The CDR3 spans 15 residues. CDR1 SGHNT and CDR2 YYREEE come from the germline V gene (reference sequence). The CDR3: CASSLKAGEHYGYTF. The CDR3 coding sequence is TGTGCCAGCAGCTTGAAGGCAGGGGAGCACTATGGCTACACCTTC.

V usage is TRBV4-1 and J usage is TRBJ2-7, with D possibly TRBD2 on 6 matching bases. Trimming removed 4 bases from V and 2 bases from J, with 15 bases in between. The germline CDR1 and CDR2 sequences are MGHRA and YSYEKL. The CDR3 length is 15 residues. CDR3 in DNA: TGCGCCAGCAGCCCGCGGACGGAGGGAGCCTACGAGCAGTACTTC. It specifies CASSPRTEGAYEQYF.

The table lists this clone with a few counts. J is TRBJ2-6 and V is TRBV6-1, with 8 bases lining up with TRBD1. Losses at the gene ends were 7 bases for V and 13 bases for J; bases not matched to a gene: 15. Germline CDR1 MNHNS, CDR2 SASEGT. CDR3 length equals 15 residues. Written as DNA, the CDR3 is TGTGCCAGCAAACCGGGACAGGCTTCCTCTCGGGTCCTGACTTTC. Its translation: CASKPGQASSRVLTF.

This clone was found once. The rearrangement joins TRBV6-6 to TRBJ2-3, with a possible D match to TRBD1 (6 bases). With 5 bases removed from V and 4 bases from J, the gap between germline ends came to 19 bases. The CDR3 totals 16 residues. The germline V gene has CDR1 MNHNY and CDR2 SVGAGI (reference sequence). The CDR3 region is CASSHQDSSTSDTQYF. The DNA of the CDR3 is TGTGCCAGCAGTCACCAGGACAGCTCCACTTCAGATACGCAGTATTTT.

V is TRBV9 and J is TRBJ2-1; TRBD1 agrees at 9 bases. Per the germline V gene, CDR1 is SGDLS and CDR2 is YYNGEE. V was pared by 4 bases and J by 3 bases, with 8 bases of the junction left unmatched. The CDR3 sequence is 16 residues long. The CDR3 region has the DNA TGTGCCAGCAGCCCTCCGGGACAGGGATTCTACAATGAGCAGTTCTTC. This encodes CASSPPGQGFYNEQFF.

V usage is TRBV7-6 and J usage is TRBJ1-2, with TRBD1 matching 10 bases. V lost 5 bases and J lost 3; bases outside the gene matches: 6. The CDR3 is 15 residues long. Germline V gives CDR1 SGHVS, CDR2 FNYEAQ. CDR3 amino acids: CASSPGTGADYGYTF. CDR3 coding DNA: TGTGCCAGCAGCCCGGGGACAGGGGCAGACTATGGCTACACCTTC.

This clone has more than one count but fewer than ten. The gene calls are TRBV7-9 and TRBJ2-7; possibly TRBD1 for D (6 bases). V shed 2 bases and J shed 6 bases, with 11 bases lying between them. The CDR3 runs to 13 residues. Germline CDR1 reads SEHNR; CDR2 reads FQNEAQ (reference sequence). The chain's CDR3 is CASSLPAGVEQYF. CDR3 sequence (DNA): TGTGCCAGCAGCTTACCCGCAGGGGTCGAGCAGTACTTC.

The chain is built from TRBV11-2 and TRBJ2-7; the D is unclear. The CDR3 has 13 amino acids. In germline, CDR1 is SGHAT, CDR2 FQNNGV. V was clipped by 4 bases and J by 0 bases, with 7 bases between them. DNA of the CDR3: TGTGCCAGCAGCTCCACAGACTCCTACGAGCAGTACTTC. Translated, it gives CASSSTDSYEQYF.

The rearrangement uses TRBV27 and TRBJ1-5, with TRBD1 matching 7 bases. CDR1 is MNHEY, CDR2 SMNVEV, per germline (reference sequence). The CDR3 extends over 16 amino acids. After removal of 2 bases from V and 2 bases from J, the junction contained 6 bases not matched to a gene. DNA for the CDR3: TGTGCCAGCAGTTTAGAAGACAGGGTGTGCAATCAGCCCCAGCATTTT. Translating gives CASSLEDRVCNQPQHF.

The rearrangement uses TRBV29-1 and TRBJ2-3, with D tentatively TRBD2 (6 bases). The CDR3 runs to 16 residues. Germline V gives CDR1 SQVTM, CDR2 ANQGSEA. Trimming took 6 bases from V and 2 from J, leaving 21 bases between them. CDR3 coding DNA: TGCAGCGTAAAGAGAAAAATCCCGGGAGACACAGATACGCAGTATTTT. Protein product: CSVKRKIPGDTDTQYF.

This clone was seen just once. The V call is TRBV5-1, the J call TRBJ1-3; TRBD1 is a possible D gene (6 bases). V was trimmed by 2 bases and J by 0 bases, leaving 21 bases between them. Germline V lookup: CDR1 SGHRS, CDR2 YFSETQ. The CDR3 loop spans 19 amino acids. CDR3 in DNA: TGCGCCAGCAGCTTCCTTGGAATACAGGGAATATACTCTGGAAACACCATATATTTT. It translates to CASSFLGIQGIYSGNTIYF.

V is TRBV7-8 and J is TRBJ1-2; D perhaps matches TRBD1 (5 bases). The CDR3 loop spans 14 amino acids. With 7 bases removed from V and 6 bases from J, the gap between germline ends came to 18 bases. Germline assignment: CDR1 SGHVS and CDR2 FQNEAQ. CDR3 amino acids: CASNPQGKDDGYTF. The CDR3 coding sequence is TGTGCCAGCAACCCCCAGGGAAAGGATGATGGCTACACCTTC.

This clone was detected once. Compared with germline, one end of the junction differs, possibly owing to a read error. This chain connects TRBV5-8 to TRBJ1-2, with 8 nucleotides matching TRBD1. CDR1 is SGHTS and CDR2 is YDEGEE in the germline V gene. The CDR3 extends over 13 amino acids. CDR3 loop: CASSLDRVGGYTF. The CDR3 coding sequence is TGTGCCAGCAGTTTGGACAGGGTAGGTGGCTACACCTTC.